The text below deals with one T cell receptor beta chain. Its antigen remains unidentified. The CDR3 is made up of 20 amino acids. V trimming: 2 bases; J trimming: 2 bases; junction bases outside the gene matches: 14. CDR1 MNHEY and CDR2 SVGAGI come from the germline V gene. The record originates from a study of identical twins. General observations from the study: The same donors were not followed; conclusions instead depended on cross-sectional statistical analysis. Modelling underestimated the level of out-of-frame TCR alpha sharing observed in monozygotic twins.

TCRdb reanalysed the 5' RACE reads using MiXCR and keeps one entry per CDR3 protein. The table lists some 1,700,000 distinct CDR3 sequences, less than 35% of them singletons. The TCR was taken from a newborn girl in good health. What was sequenced was cord blood. The V call is TRBV6-5, the J call TRBJ2-3; TRBD2 matches at 12 bases. The CDR3: CASSYRLAGVPRRFTDTQYF. In DNA, the CDR3 is TGTGCCAGCAGTTACAGACTAGCGGGAGTGCCCCGACGCTTCACAGATACGCAGTATTTT.